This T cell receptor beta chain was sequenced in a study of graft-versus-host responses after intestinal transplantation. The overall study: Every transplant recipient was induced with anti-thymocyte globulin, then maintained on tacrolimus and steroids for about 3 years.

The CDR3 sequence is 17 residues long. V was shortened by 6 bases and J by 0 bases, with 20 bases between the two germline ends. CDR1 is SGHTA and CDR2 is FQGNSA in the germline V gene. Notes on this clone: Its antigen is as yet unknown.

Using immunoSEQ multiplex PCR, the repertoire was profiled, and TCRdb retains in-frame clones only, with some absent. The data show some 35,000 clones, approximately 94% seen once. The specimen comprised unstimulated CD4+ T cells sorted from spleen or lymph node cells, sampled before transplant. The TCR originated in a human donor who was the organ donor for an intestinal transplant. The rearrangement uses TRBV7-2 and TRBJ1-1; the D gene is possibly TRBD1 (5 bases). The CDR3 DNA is TGTGCCAGCAGGTACCGTAAAGGGGACCCTATGAACACTGAAGCTTTCTTT. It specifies CASRYRKGDPMNTEAFF. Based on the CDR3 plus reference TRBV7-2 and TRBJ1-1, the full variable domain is GAGVSQSPSNKVTEKGKDVELRCDPISGHTALYWYRQSLGQGLEFLIYFQGNSAPDKSGLPSDRFSAERTGGSVSTLTIQRTQQEDSAVYLCASRYRKGDPMNTEAFFGQGTRLTVV.